This record looks at one T cell receptor (beta chain) sequence and its context. Its binding antigen is unknown. A read error may produce the germline difference seen at one junction end. The protocol used for the library was 5' RACE. This sample was sequenced with an Illumina HiSeq 2500. A second roughly 6 to 12 cycle PCR used a sample-barcoded 5' primer and a J-beta primer mix. A unique molecular identifier was introduced onto each TCR beta cDNA molecule by a template-switch 5' adaptor carrying 12 random nucleotides. Each sample yielded at least 3 million CDR3-containing paired-end reads. First-strand cDNA was synthesized from all RNA with the Mint cDNA synthesis kit, primed by a TRBC-specific oligonucleotide. All cDNA was treated with uracil-DNA glycosylase and then went through a first 18-cycle PCR with the universal primers M1SS and BC2_uni_R. The original methods were these. Normalization of each sample was performed by random selection of 1 million high-quality reads, each carrying a distinct molecular identifier. Reads with shared molecular identifiers were discarded instead of being binned into consensus sequences. MiTCR, set to a Q25 quality threshold and the strictest error-elimination algorithm, was used for CDR3 identification, clonotype clustering and error correction. A nonparametric unseen species model with Euler transformation was used to estimate a lower bound on total TCR beta diversity. TCRdb itself trimmed the public reads at Q25 with fastp, ran MiXCR and retained productive beta chains. Identical CDR3 proteins give one entry, which carries the most common genes and DNA. None of the V and J calls come from the authors' own analysis; TCRdb made them. This sample is represented by roughly 1,500,000 distinct CDR3 sequences; around 36% of them were singletons. Of the sample, around 11% falls within the top ten clones.

The 35 to 40 donors, aged roughly 6 to 95 years, were systemically healthy Caucasian individuals from Russia. Around 10 milliliters of peripheral blood were collected from each donor into EDTA-treated Vacutainer tubes. PBMCs were isolated by Ficoll-Paque density-gradient centrifugation, with at least 7 million obtained per sample. Total RNA, at least 6 micrograms per sample, was extracted from PBMCs with Trizol reagent. For every donor, an aliquot of PBMCs went through flow cytometry to measure the percentages of naive CD45RAhigh/CD27high T cells. The data are from a study of blood T cells in healthy people across ages (dated by TCRdb to the mid-2010s). Some background on the complete study: In model experiments, template switching captured roughly one uniquely barcoded TCR beta cDNA molecule for every two T cells. For two donors (one aged 18 to 29 and one aged 80 or older), the study analyzed two additional independent replicas of 1 million unique cDNA reads from the same blood draw. To avoid experimental bias, donors of different ages were randomly spread across the sequencing lanes. Using deep sequencing normalized with unique cDNA molecular identifiers, the study measured how TCR beta repertoire diversity changes with age. Donors were grouped into four age groups: young (average roughly 16 years), middle-aged (about 40), aged (around 60) and long-lived (just over 80).

Per the germline V gene (reference sequence), MNHEY is the CDR1 and SMNVEV is the CDR2. Measured from the cysteine to the phenylalanine, the CDR3 is 14 residues long. The DNA shown is the 42-base CDR3, in frame from base 1. Results the study describes overall, beyond this receptor: Estimates of total diversity from one million sequenced T cells were regarded as lower bounds and underestimates. Donor CMV infection status was unknown, potentially confounding age-related changes in expanded clonotypes. Compared with the aged group, more naive CD4+ T cells, fewer expanded clones and increased TCR diversity were shown by the long-lived group, suggesting age selection. Observed TCR beta diversity per million T cells fell roughly linearly with age, and a significant reduction was already apparent by age approximately 40. A strong correlation was found between observed TCR beta diversity and the percentage of naive T cells measured by flow cytometry. Bulk unsorted PBMC profiling prevented conclusive comparison of naive and antigen-experienced compartments.

This sequence originates from a woman in her thirties in good health. Recombination linked TRBV27 to TRBJ2-2; a weak D assignment points to TRBD1 (5 bases agree). The sample comprised blood. The CDR3 here reads CVSSLNPGTGELFF. The bases read TGTGTCAGCAGTTTAAATCCAGGGACCGGGGAGCTGTTTTTT.